These 21 T cell receptor beta chains originate from one sample sequenced in a study of cytomegalovirus exposure and HLA in healthy donors. Sequenced by immunoSEQ multiplex PCR; TCRdb stores in-frame clones only, minus some. This table has roughly 70,000 clones, 95% appearing once. Sequenced: PBMCs. These receptors all come from a man younger than 35 in good health and CMV-seronegative.

This chain links TRBV4-2 with TRBJ2-7, with 11 positions matching TRBD1. With 4 bases clipped from V and 5 bases from J, the junction kept 16 bases outside the gene matches. The CDR3 contains 18 residues. The germline V gene has CDR1 LGHNA and CDR2 YNFKEQ. CDR3 DNA sequence: TGTGCCAGCAGCCCATCCGTGGGCTCCGGACAGGGGGCGAACGAGCAGTACTTC. Encoded protein: CASSPSVGSGQGANEQYF.

V and J are TRBV2 and TRBJ2-7, with D perhaps TRBD1 (5 bases). The CDR3 runs to 14 residues. CDR1 and CDR2 from the germline V gene are SNHLY and FYNNEI. V was clipped by 8 bases and J by 0 bases, with 14 bases between them. The chain's CDR3 is CASFFGAVSYEQYF. In DNA, the CDR3 is TGTGCCAGCTTTTTTGGGGCAGTCTCCTACGAGCAGTACTTC.

The chain carries TRBV7-8 and TRBJ1-1, with 7 positions matching TRBD1. The germline gives CDR1 SGHVS, CDR2 FQNEAQ. V gave up 1 base and J gave up 5 bases; unmatched junction bases: 4. The CDR3 runs 14 residues. CDR3 bases: TGTGCCAGCAGCTTAGGAGGGACAGCAACTGAAGCTTTCTTT. This sequence encodes CASSLGGTATEAFF.

CDR3 DNA sequence: TGTGCCAGCAGCCAAGATTACCGGGGATTAGGAGAGACCCAGTACTTC. Its translation is CASSQDYRGLGETQYF. The V and J genes are TRBV4-2 and TRBJ2-5; D may be TRBD2 (5 bases). The CDR3 is made up of 16 amino acids. V shed 0 bases and J shed 4 bases, with 15 bases lying between them. The germline gives CDR1 LGHNA, CDR2 YNFKEQ.

This chain uses TRBV5-6 with TRBJ2-1; tentatively, D is TRBD2 (6 bases). This CDR3 has 16 amino acids. Germline assignment: CDR1 SGHDT and CDR2 YYEEEE. With 0 bases removed from V and 3 bases from J, the gap between germline ends came to 13 bases. In nucleotides, the CDR3 is TGTGCCAGCAGCTTGGCCGGGGGAGAGGGCTACAATGAGCAGTTCTTC. This gives the protein CASSLAGGEGYNEQFF.

The chain couples TRBV2 to TRBJ1-3, with 8 bases that match TRBD1. Per the germline V gene, CDR1 is SNHLY and CDR2 is FYNNEI. This CDR3 contains 16 residues. The trim removed 1 base at V and 2 bases at J, leaving 4 bases unmatched. CDR3 in amino acids: CASSEGTGWAGNTIYF. The CDR3 coding sequence is TGTGCCAGCAGTGAAGGGACAGGGTGGGCTGGAAACACCATATATTTT. Together with reference TRBV2 and TRBJ1-3, the CDR3 gives the full variable domain: EPEVTQTPSHQVTQMGQEVILRCVPISNHLYFYWYRQILGQKVEFLVSFYNNEISEKSEIFDDQFSVERPDGSNFTLKIRSTKLEDSAMYFCASSEGTGWAGNTIYFGEGSWLTVV.

The chain employs TRBV6-1 and TRBJ1-5, with TRBD1 as a possible D gene (5 bases). Germline lookup yields CDR1 MNHNS and CDR2 SASEGT. CDR3 length: 13 residues. The V end was cut by 3 bases, the J end by 7 bases, with 10 bases between. CDR3 DNA sequence: TGTGCCAGCAGTGACGGGGGGAACCAGCCCCAGCATTTT. Translation gives CASSDGGNQPQHF.

The V and J genes are TRBV29-1 and TRBJ2-2; 9 positions match TRBD1. Unmatched junction bases numbered 7, after V lost 6 bases and J lost 8 bases. The CDR3 sequence is 13 residues long. Germline CDR1 is SQVTM and CDR2 is ANQGSEA. The CDR3 bases are TGCAGCGTAGAACAGGGGGCCATGGGGGAGCTGTTTTTT. Residues: CSVEQGAMGELFF.

The rearrangement uses TRBV7-2 and TRBJ1-6; 11 bases align to TRBD1. The V gene's germline CDR1 is SGHTA and CDR2 FQGNSA. The V gene end was trimmed by 5 bases and the J gene end by 8 bases; junction bases not matched to a gene: 8. The CDR3 contains 16 residues. The CDR3, as DNA: TGTGCCAGCAGCACAGGGGACAGGGGGTTCGATTCACCCCTCCACTTT. Encoded protein: CASSTGDRGFDSPLHF.

The chain is built from TRBV4-1 and TRBJ1-1, with 8 bases that match TRBD1. Per the germline V gene, CDR1 is MGHRA and CDR2 is YSYEKL. CDR3 length equals 12 residues. V was clipped by 6 bases and J by 7 bases; unmatched bases: 4. The CDR3 protein is CASSTGGDEAFF. CDR3 in DNA: TGCGCCAGCAGTACAGGGGGTGATGAAGCTTTCTTT.

This clone was detected once. The chain has TRBV5-1 and TRBJ2-7; 9 positions agree with TRBD2. The CDR3 is 16 amino acids. V dropped 0 bases and J dropped 2; count of bases not matched to a gene: 6. Germline V gene sequence: CDR1 SGHRS, CDR2 YFSETQ. The CDR3 region is CASSLVVSGGAYEQYF. The DNA for the CDR3 is TGCGCCAGCAGCTTGGTGGTTAGCGGGGGCGCCTACGAGCAGTACTTC.

J is TRBJ1-1 and V is TRBV18, with D perhaps TRBD1 (6 bases). The length of the CDR3 is 15 residues. CDR1 and CDR2 (germline): KGHSH, LQKENI. Trimming left V 4 bases short and J 2 bases short, with 14 bases between. This CDR3 is CASSHRDTTNTEAFF. CDR3 in DNA: TGTGCCAGCTCACACCGGGACACTACTAACACTGAAGCTTTCTTT.

This clone was recorded a few times. The limits of the CDR3 on the DNA are not certain, so only TCRdb's listed CDR3 is given. The CDR3 sequence: CASSWGQGAYEQYF. The V call is TRBV21-1, the J call TRBJ2-7; the DNA was not compared with TRBD1, the D call given in the table. TRBV21-1 is recorded as a pseudogene. The CDR3 spans 14 amino acids, including both terminal residues.

V gene TRBV20-1 combines with J gene TRBJ2-7; TRBD2 agrees at 8 bases. Germline CDR1 reads DFQATT; CDR2 reads SNEGSKA (reference sequence). Trimming cost V 3 bases and J 7 bases; bases outside gene matches: 2. The CDR3 covers 11 residues. Written as DNA, the CDR3 is TGCAGTGCTAGGCGGGGGGAAGAGCAGTACTTC. It encodes CSARRGEEQYF.

The chain recombines TRBV18 with TRBJ1-3; 12 nucleotides match TRBD1. The trim removed 3 bases at V and 3 bases at J, leaving 6 bases unmatched. The germline V gene encodes CDR1 KGHSH and CDR2 LQKENI. CDR3 length equals 17 residues. Here the CDR3 reads CASSPMGQGAVGNTIYF. In nucleotides, the CDR3 is TGTGCCAGCTCACCGATGGGACAGGGGGCAGTTGGAAACACCATATATTTT. The full variable domain, rest sourced from reference TRBV18 and TRBJ1-3, is NAGVMQNPRHLVRRRGQEARLRCSPMKGHSHVYWYRQLPEEGLKFMVYLQKENIIDESGMPKERFSAEFPKEGPSILRIQQVVRGDSAAYFCASSPMGQGAVGNTIYFGEGSWLTVV.

CDR3 region: CASSIRGGSRGNQPQHF. CDR3 in DNA: TGTGCCAGTAGTATAAGGGGAGGGAGTCGGGGCAATCAGCCCCAGCATTTT. V usage is TRBV19 and J usage is TRBJ1-5; D might be TRBD1 (5 bases). V was pared by 2 bases and J by 2 bases, with 16 bases between. CDR3 length: 17 residues. Germline CDR1 LNHDA, CDR2 SQIVND (reference sequence).

The gene calls are TRBV27 and TRBJ2-7; D gene unclear. The CDR3 consists of 12 residues. The germline V gene has CDR1 MNHEY and CDR2 SMNVEV (reference sequence). Trimming removed 6 bases from V and 4 bases from J, with 10 bases in between. Here the CDR3 DNA reads TGTGCCAGCAGCCTACCCGGTTACGAGCAGTACTTC. This gives the protein CASSLPGYEQYF.

This chain uses TRBV5-4 with TRBJ1-1, with D possibly matching TRBD1 (5 bases). V was shortened by 7 bases and J by 4 bases, with 20 bases between the two germline ends. CDR3 length: 15 residues. Germline V CDR1 and CDR2: SGHNT, YYREEE (reference sequence). CDR3 in DNA: TGTGCCAGCCACCGAGCGGGGGTAGGGACCACTGAAGCTTTCTTT. Its protein product is CASHRAGVGTTEAFF.

The chain employs TRBV11-2 and TRBJ1-2, with 7 bases lining up with TRBD1. This CDR3 comprises 14 residues. The germline gives CDR1 SGHAT, CDR2 FQNNGV. V trimming: 2 bases; J trimming: 8 bases; junction bases outside the gene matches: 8. Here the CDR3 reads CASSLSQGVRGYTF. The CDR3 nucleotides are TGTGCCAGCAGCTTATCCCAGGGGGTGCGAGGCTACACCTTC. The whole variable domain, remainder taken from reference TRBV11-2 and TRBJ1-2, is EAGVAQSPRYKIIEKRQSVAFWCNPISGHATLYWYQQILGQGPKLLIQFQNNGVVDDSQLPKDRFSAERLKGVDSTLKIQPAKLEDSAVYLCASSLSQGVRGYTFGSGTRLTVV.

This clone occurred once. J is TRBJ2-1 and V is TRBV29-1; 7 positions match TRBD2. Germline V gives CDR1 SQVTM, CDR2 ANQGSEA. J was trimmed by 8 bases and V by 2 bases; bases with no gene match: 3. The CDR3 spans 12 residues. The CDR3: CSVEPGGYEQFF. In DNA form, the CDR3 reads TGCAGCGTTGAACCGGGGGGATATGAGCAGTTCTTC.

This clone came up once. The CDR3 DNA is TGCAGTGCTAGGAAGGGGACTGAAGCTTTCTTT. Its translation is CSARKGTEAFF. This rearrangement joins TRBV20-1 to TRBJ1-1; D may be TRBD1 (5 bases). V was clipped by 3 bases and J by 5 bases, with 7 bases between them. This CDR3 comprises 11 residues. Germline V gene lookup returns CDR1 DFQATT and CDR2 SNEGSKA (reference sequence).